The 32 T cell receptor beta chains reported below all come from one sample, sequenced in a study of breast tumors, draining lymph nodes, adjacent tissues. TCRdb itself ran the multiplex PCR reads through MiXCR, one entry per CDR3 protein. The sample lists roughly 70,000 distinct CDR3 sequences, about 40% seen once, with over 7.5% in the top ten. Sequencing was carried out using breast tumor tissue. The receptors here all came from a female donor with breast cancer. Some clones in this sample may be carry-over from other donors' samples.

As concerns this clonotype: The germline gene is not matched at one end of the junction; a read error may be the cause. The rearrangement uses TRBV20-1 and TRBJ1-5; possibly TRBD1 for D (5 bases). Germline CDR1 reads DFQATT; CDR2 reads SNEGSKA (reference sequence). The CDR3 is made up of 14 amino acids. Here the CDR3 DNA reads TGCGGTGCTCCGGGGGGGAACCCCAATCAGCCCCAGCATTTT. Its protein is CGAPGGNPNQPQHF.

This clonotype was counted many times. The CDR3 sequence: CASSARGGGQETQYF. The CDR3 DNA reads TGTGCCAGCAGCGCGAGGGGGGGGGGCCAAGAGACCCAGTACTTC. The rearrangement uses TRBV11-3 and TRBJ2-5, with a tentative D call TRBD2 (7 bases). The length of the CDR3 is 15 residues. Per germline, CDR1 SGHNT and CDR2 YENEEA. V was pared by 5 bases and J by 1 base, with 14 bases between.

This clonotype was counted many times. This chain joins TRBV9 and TRBJ2-7, with unresolved D. This CDR3 spans 12 amino acids. The V end was cut by 0 bases, the J end by 5 bases, with 6 bases between. From germline, CDR1 is SGDLS and CDR2 YYNGEE. The CDR3 here is CASSVAVDEQYF. CDR3 DNA sequence: TGTGCCAGCAGCGTAGCTGTCGACGAGCAGTACTTC.

By frequency in the sample, this clonotype is medium-sized (0.01 to 0.1%). V is TRBV20-1 and J is TRBJ1-2; no definite D call. This CDR3 comprises 12 residues. Germline CDR1 is DFQATT and CDR2 is SNEGSKA (reference sequence). V gave up 6 bases and J gave up 1 base, with 9 bases separating them. This chain's CDR3 is CSAEMGNYGYTF. CDR3 sequence (DNA): TGCAGTGCCGAGATGGGTAACTATGGCTACACCTTC.

This sequence joins TRBV20-1 and TRBJ1-5; the match to TRBD1 covers 7 bases. J was trimmed by 9 bases and V by 7 bases; bases with no gene match: 3. CDR1 and CDR2 from the germline V gene are DFQATT and SNEGSKA (reference sequence). The CDR3 spans 10 residues. The CDR3 loop is CSGYRGPQHF. In DNA form, the CDR3 reads TGCAGTGGATACAGGGGGCCCCAGCATTTT.

The chain couples TRBV2 to TRBJ1-6, with TRBD1 matching 11 bases. CDR3 size: 13 residues. Germline trimming cut 6 bases from V and 9 bases from J; bases unmatched to any gene: 1. The V gene's germline CDR1 is SNHLY and CDR2 FYNNEI. The CDR3 DNA is TGTGCCAGCAGGGGACAGGGGGGTTCACCCCTCCACTTT. Its translation is CASRGQGGSPLHF.

This clonotype showed up just a few times. A much larger clone is a single base away; this may be a read error. The genes are TRBV11-3 and TRBJ2-5; D is unclear. CDR1 is SGHNT, CDR2 YENEEA, per germline. V was clipped by 1 base and J by 8 bases, with 8 bases between them. The CDR3 contains 12 residues. This CDR3 reads CASSLVDSTQYF. The CDR3, as DNA: TGTGCCAGCAGCTTAGTGGATAGTACCCAGTACTTC.

V usage is TRBV27 and J usage is TRBJ2-1; the D is unclear. CDR1 and CDR2 from the germline V gene are MNHEY and SMNVEV (reference sequence). V was cut by 2 bases and J by 3 bases, with 11 bases left in between. The CDR3 contains 15 residues. Written as DNA, the CDR3 is TGTGCCAGCAGTTTAACCGGGTGGGGCTACAATGAGCAGTTCTTC. Encoded protein: CASSLTGWGYNEQFF.

This clonotype was recorded at least ten times. The chain combines TRBV18 with TRBJ2-5; tentatively, D is TRBD2 (5 bases). The germline CDR1 and CDR2 sequences are KGHSH and LQKENI. This CDR3 has 13 amino acids. V lost 6 bases to trimming and J lost 5 bases, with 13 bases between them. In nucleotides, the CDR3 is TGTGCCAGCTCCCCGGGATCCCAGGAGACCCAGTACTTC. This gives the protein CASSPGSQETQYF.

This clonotype was picked up many times. The rearrangement links TRBV7-9 to TRBJ2-1, with TRBD2 identical over 8 bases. The CDR3 contains 19 residues. Germline V gene sequence: CDR1 SEHNR, CDR2 FQNEAQ (reference sequence). J lost 3 bases, V lost 1 base, and 14 bases had no gene match. CDR3 region: CASSLGTGLAGAHYNEQFF. CDR3 sequence (DNA): TGTGCCAGCAGCTTAGGGACCGGACTAGCAGGAGCCCACTACAATGAGCAGTTCTTC.

The table lists this clonotype with many counts. The chain employs TRBV2 and TRBJ2-7; TRBD1 is a possible D gene (6 bases). This CDR3 is built from 16 residues. Germline V CDR1 and CDR2: SNHLY, FYNNEI. The V gene lost 6 bases and the J gene lost 2 bases, with 20 bases spanning the gap. The CDR3 here is CASRGLPGHSTYEQYF. CDR3 nucleotides: TGTGCCAGCAGGGGGCTTCCGGGACATTCGACCTACGAGCAGTACTTC.

V gene TRBV29-1 combines with J gene TRBJ2-7, with TRBD1 matching 9 bases. CDR3 length equals 14 residues. J gave up 3 bases and V 8 bases, and 11 bases lay outside the gene matches. Germline V lookup: CDR1 SQVTM, CDR2 ANQGSEA. The CDR3 spells CSTARTGAYYEQYF. Written as DNA, the CDR3 is TGCAGCACGGCGCGGACAGGGGCCTACTACGAGCAGTACTTC.

The chain links TRBV7-9 to TRBJ2-2; D is perhaps TRBD1 (5 bases). Germline V CDR1 and CDR2: SEHNR, FQNEAQ (reference sequence). There are 24 residues in the CDR3. Deletions cut 1 base from V and 0 bases from J, with 33 bases between. CDR3 residues: CASSLVWGLRQGPQGCANTGELFF. For the CDR3, the DNA is TGTGCCAGCAGCTTAGTTTGGGGTTTGCGCCAGGGTCCCCAGGGCTGTGCGAACACCGGGGAGCTGTTTTTT.

This clonotype was seen ten or more times. The J gene is TRBJ1-5, the V gene TRBV7-9; D ambiguous. Per the germline V gene, CDR1 is SEHNR and CDR2 is FQNEAQ (reference sequence). CDR3 length equals 12 residues. V was pared by 3 bases and J by 7 bases, with 7 bases between. In DNA form, the CDR3 reads TGTGCCAGCAGCTTGGAGGTCCAGCCCCAGCATTTT. Translating it yields CASSLEVQPQHF.

This clonotype was picked up a small number of times. Just one base apart from a much larger clone, this may be a read error. J is TRBJ2-7 and V is TRBV11-3, with D tentatively TRBD1 (6 bases). The CDR3 sequence is 13 residues long. The germline V gene has CDR1 SGHNT and CDR2 YENEEA. Trimming cost V 10 bases and J 6 bases, with 19 bases left between them. CDR3 nucleotides: TGTGCCACAGGGATCAGGGGAACCTCCGAGCAGTACTTC. Residues: CATGIRGTSEQYF.

In regard to this clonotype: This may be a read error, as it is one base from a much larger clone. V usage is TRBV6-1 and J usage is TRBJ1-4; D uncertain. This CDR3 has 13 residues. From germline, CDR1 is MNHNS and CDR2 SASEGT. Trimming took off 5 bases at V and 10 bases at J, with 14 bases between the two ends. CDR3 in DNA: TGTGCCAGCAGTCAACTGAGTATCGGAAAACTGTTTTTT. It encodes CASSQLSIGKLFF.

This clonotype was detected many times. The chain couples TRBV12-5 to TRBJ1-2; D is perhaps TRBD1 (5 bases). Looked up from germline, CDR1 is LGHNT and CDR2 is FRNRAP. Between the trimmed V and J ends, which lost 1 base and 4 bases, there was a span of 13 bases. This CDR3 is 15 amino acids long. The CDR3 loop reads CASGLAPRGSYGYTF. CDR3 coding DNA: TGTGCTAGTGGTTTGGCCCCCCGGGGGTCCTATGGCTACACCTTC.

The gene calls are TRBV7-9 and TRBJ1-1; D gene unclear. CDR3 length: 13 amino acids. The V and J ends lost 2 bases and 3 bases respectively, with 7 bases between them. Germline values: CDR1 SEHNR, CDR2 FQNEAQ (reference sequence). CDR3 sequence reads: CASSLRSDTEAFF. CDR3 coding DNA: TGTGCCAGCAGCTTAAGGAGTGACACTGAAGCTTTCTTT.

J is TRBJ2-1 and V is TRBV10-3, with a tentative D call TRBD1 (6 bases). The length of the CDR3 is 12 residues. V was cut by 8 bases and J by 16 bases, with 21 bases left in between. Germline values: CDR1 ENHRY, CDR2 SYGVKD. The CDR3 nucleotides read TGTGCCATCGCCCAGGGGAACACTAAAGCTTTCTTC. Amino acid sequence: CAIAQGNTKAFF.

This clonotype was seen many times. V is TRBV20-1 and J is TRBJ2-5, with D perhaps being TRBD1 or TRBD2 (7 bases each). The CDR3 covers 15 residues. With 2 bases removed from V and 1 base from J, the gap between germline ends came to 14 bases. Germline CDR1 is DFQATT and CDR2 is SNEGSKA (reference sequence). The CDR3 region is CSARSRGGGQETQYF. In DNA form, the CDR3 reads TGCAGTGCTAGATCCAGGGGGGGGGGCCAAGAGACCCAGTACTTC.

This clonotype was observed at least ten times. The gene calls are TRBV7-9 and TRBJ1-4; TRBD1 matches 7 bases. Trimming removed 4 bases from V and 12 bases from J; junction bases left unmatched: 11. The CDR3 loop spans 14 amino acids. The germline gives CDR1 SEHNR, CDR2 FQNEAQ (reference sequence). The CDR3: CASSSTGLGRELFF. CDR3 coding DNA: TGTGCCAGCAGCTCGACAGGGTTGGGGAGGGAACTGTTTTTT.

The chain combines TRBV25-1 with TRBJ1-4, with 9 bases aligning to TRBD1. The CDR3 is 17 residues long. V was clipped by 3 bases and J by 4 bases; unmatched bases: 9. In germline, CDR1 is MGHDK, CDR2 SYGVNS. The CDR3 DNA is TGTGCCAGCAGTGACCCTACAGGGGGCGCAATTAATGAAAAACTGTTTTTT. It yields the protein CASSDPTGGAINEKLFF.

Only a few counts were recorded for this clonotype. A read error is possible here, since a much larger clone lies one base away. The V call is TRBV7-2, the J call TRBJ2-7; no clear D. In germline, CDR1 is SGHTA, CDR2 FQGNSA. This CDR3 is built from 15 residues. CDR3: CASSLAHGSSYEQHF. The CDR3 DNA reads TGTGCCAGCAGCTTAGCGCATGGAAGCTCCTACGAGCAGCACTTC.

This clonotype was seen many times. The V gene is TRBV5-8, the J gene TRBJ2-1; D is perhaps TRBD2 (6 bases). V lost 3 bases to trimming and J lost 8 bases, with 18 bases between them. This CDR3 is built from 15 residues. Per the germline V gene, CDR1 is SGHTS and CDR2 is YDEGEE. The CDR3 bases are TGTGCCAGCAGCTACGGGACCACCTGGGGGGATGAGCAGTTCTTC. It is translated as CASSYGTTWGDEQFF.

Comment on this clonotype: A clone one base away is much larger, so this may be a read error. The chain employs TRBV20-1 and TRBJ1-1; D perhaps matches TRBD1 (5 bases). The CDR3 contains 12 residues. Germline V CDR1 and CDR2: DFQATT, SNEGSKA (reference sequence). CDR3 sequence: CSAAGLKTGAFF. The CDR3 DNA reads TGCAGTGCTGCAGGGTTAAAGACTGGAGCTTTCTTT.

This clonotype has at least ten counts. The chain carries TRBV10-3 and TRBJ1-2, with TRBD1 as a possible D gene (5 bases). Germline values: CDR1 ENHRY, CDR2 SYGVKD. The CDR3 loop spans 12 amino acids. With 10 bases removed from V and 6 bases from J, the gap between germline ends came to 15 bases. The DNA for the CDR3 is TGTGCCACCTTAGGACGGGGGAATGGCTACACCTTC. This codes for CATLGRGNGYTF.

The rearrangement links TRBV5-6 to TRBJ2-3; D not certain. CDR3 length: 19 amino acids. Germline-derived CDR1 and CDR2 are SGHDT and YYEEEE. Trimming removed 4 bases at V and 2 bases at J, with 26 bases between. The CDR3 protein is CASSPDPESDEQYTDTQYF. The CDR3 region has the DNA TGTGCCAGCAGCCCCGACCCTGAGTCCGACGAGCAGTACACAGATACGCAGTATTTT.

This clonotype was seen many times. This chain uses TRBV7-6 with TRBJ2-7, with D perhaps TRBD1 (6 bases). This CDR3 has 15 amino acids. Deletions cut 2 bases from V and 1 base from J, with 12 bases between. Germline CDR1 is SGHVS and CDR2 is FNYEAQ. The CDR3 DNA follows: TGTGCCAGCAGCTTAAAAGGGGGAAAATCCTACGAGCAGTACTTC. This codes for CASSLKGGKSYEQYF.

This clonotype has at least ten counts. This chain links TRBV14 with TRBJ2-3, with D possibly matching TRBD1 (5 bases). Trimming cost V 1 base and J 2 bases, with 16 bases left between them. CDR3 length equals 17 residues. In germline, CDR1 is SGHDN, CDR2 FVKESK. CDR3 residues: CASSQVLRGRHTDTQYF. CDR3 in DNA: TGTGCCAGCAGCCAAGTTTTAAGGGGCAGACACACAGATACGCAGTATTTT.

The chain carries TRBV20-1 and TRBJ2-1; no clear D gene. There are 8 residues in the CDR3. Trimming removed 6 bases from V and 6 bases from J, with 0 bases in between. The V gene's germline CDR1 is DFQATT and CDR2 SNEGSKA (reference sequence). DNA for the CDR3: TGCAGTGCCAATGAGCAGTTCTTC. Protein sequence: CSANEQFF.

The gene calls are TRBV2 and TRBJ2-2; 7 bases align to TRBD1. This CDR3 comprises 14 residues. Germline values: CDR1 SNHLY, CDR2 FYNNEI. V lost 6 bases, J lost 4 bases, and 5 bases stayed unmatched. In DNA, the CDR3 is TGTGCCAGCAGAGAGACAGGGACCACCGGGGAGCTGTTTTTT. It specifies CASRETGTTGELFF.

This clonotype showed up many times. The V and J genes are TRBV4-2 and TRBJ2-3, with a possible D match to TRBD2 (6 bases). The length of the CDR3 is 18 residues. Looked up from germline, CDR1 is LGHNA and CDR2 is YNFKEQ. Trimming shortened V by 1 base and J by 2 bases, and 19 bases separated the two germline ends. In nucleotides, the CDR3 is TGTGCCAGCAGCCAAGTATCGTTGGGGGGAAGCAACACAGATACGCAGTATTTT. Residues: CASSQVSLGGSNTDTQYF.